Described below is a single TCR beta chain sequence and its context. Its target is unknown. The junction differs from germline at one of its ends, possibly a read error. Sequenced material consisted of expressed TCRB transcripts (all of the isolated RNA was reverse transcribed). There were 3 million to 4 million reads on average in the naive, central memory and regulatory T cell samples. Clones were read by immunoSEQ multiplex PCR, and TCRdb kept only the in-frame ones, dropping some. Of hundreds of thousands of clones in the sample, 10% to 15% were seen once. This entry is derived from a study of beta chain features in type 1 diabetes. Whole-study results and caveats: PCR, the amplification step, might favor shorter templates, equally in patients and controls. Relative to healthy donors, patients appeared to have naive, central memory and Treg TCRB repertoires that were more similar. For Type 1 diabetes patients, all four CD4+ subsets carried TCRB CDR3s that were moderately but significantly shorter.

The germline gives CDR1 LGHNA, CDR2 YNFKEQ. The CDR3 is made up of 16 amino acids. This chain joins TRBV4-2 and TRBJ2-1; 7 positions agree with TRBD2. The receptor comes from a man between 18 and 35 years old in good health. Input material: naive CD4+ T cells from blood. The CDR3 coding sequence is TGTGCCAGCAGCGAAGAGGGGAGCGGGGAGGGGCGGGAGCAGTTCTTC. Its translation: CASSEEGSGEGREQFF.